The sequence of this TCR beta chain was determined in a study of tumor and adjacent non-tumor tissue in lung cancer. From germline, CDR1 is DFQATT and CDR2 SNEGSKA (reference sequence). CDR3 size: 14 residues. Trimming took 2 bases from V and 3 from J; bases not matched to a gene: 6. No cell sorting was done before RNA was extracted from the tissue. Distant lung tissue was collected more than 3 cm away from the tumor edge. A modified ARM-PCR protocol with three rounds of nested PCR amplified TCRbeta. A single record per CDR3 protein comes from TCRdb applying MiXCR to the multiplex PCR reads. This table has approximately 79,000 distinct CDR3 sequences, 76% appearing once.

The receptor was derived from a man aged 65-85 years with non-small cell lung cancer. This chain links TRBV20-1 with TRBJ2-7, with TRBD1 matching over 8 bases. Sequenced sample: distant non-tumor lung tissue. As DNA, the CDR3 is TGCAGTGCTAGATTGGGGACAGGAGGCTACGAGCAGTACTTC. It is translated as CSARLGTGGYEQYF.